Below are 6 T cell receptor beta chains sequenced from a single sample in a study of blood T cell repertoires in COVID-19. Sequencing used immunoSEQ multiplex PCR; TCRdb keeps in-frame clones, though not all of them. There are 18,000 or so clones in the sample; 65% to 80% occur only once, and approximately 17% lies in the top ten. Source material: peripheral blood. The source of these receptors is a man in his 70s with COVID-19, enrolled during active disease.

This chain connects TRBV7-3 to TRBJ2-2, with TRBD2 matching 7 bases. The CDR3 runs 15 residues. The V and J ends lost 1 base and 5 bases, in that order; junction bases with no gene match: 4. Germline loops: CDR1 SGHTA, CDR2 FQGTGA. The CDR3 nucleotides are TGTGCCAGCAGCTTAAATCAGGGAGGGACCGGGGAGCTGTTTTTT. Its translation: CASSLNQGGTGELFF.

As DNA, the CDR3 is TGCGCCAGCAGCTTGAAGACAGTTTCACCCCTCCACTTT. As protein: CASSLKTVSPLHF. The V gene is TRBV5-1, the J gene TRBJ1-6, with a possible D match to TRBD1 (5 bases). Trimming took 1 base from V and 9 from J, leaving 8 bases between them. The CDR3 consists of 13 residues. The germline V gene encodes CDR1 SGHRS and CDR2 YFSETQ. The entire variable domain, with the rest obtained from reference TRBV5-1 and TRBJ1-6, is as follows: KAGVTQTPRYLIKTRGQQVTLSCSPISGHRSVSWYQQTPGQGLQFLFEYFSETQRNKGNFPGRFSGRQFSNSRSEMNVSTLELGDSALYLCASSLKTVSPLHFGNGTRLTVT.

The chain carries TRBV5-1 and TRBJ1-2; D gene ambiguous. The germline V and J ends were trimmed by 7 bases and 6 bases, with 7 bases remaining between them. The CDR3 contains 10 residues. Germline CDR1 and CDR2: SGHRS and YFSETQ. The CDR3, as DNA: TGCGCCAGCGAGAGGGATGGCTACACCTTC. This translates into CASERDGYTF.

The chain carries TRBV5-1 and TRBJ2-3, with 8 bases lining up with TRBD2. This CDR3 contains 14 residues. V lost 6 bases, J lost 5 bases, and 8 bases stayed unmatched. CDR1 and CDR2 (germline): SGHRS, YFSETQ. The CDR3, as DNA: TGCGCCAGCACCCCCGGGACTAGAGGAGATACGCAGTATTTT. This codes for CASTPGTRGDTQYF.

The CDR3 protein is CASSSSGPSGAYEQYF. The CDR3 DNA reads as TGTGCCAGCAGCTCTAGCGGGCCTAGCGGGGCCTACGAGCAGTACTTC. The chain carries TRBV7-9 and TRBJ2-7; 9 bases fit TRBD2. The CDR3 extends over 16 amino acids. Germline CDR1 SEHNR, CDR2 FQNEAQ (reference sequence). J lost 2 bases, V lost 4 bases, and 9 bases had no gene match.

This clone was picked up one time. The V and J genes are TRBV11-3 and TRBJ1-1; D unresolved. Germline V CDR1 and CDR2: SGHNT, YENEEA. CDR3 length: 14 amino acids. Trimming stripped 5 bases from V and 5 bases from J, with 15 bases between. The CDR3 sequence: CASSPSRVETEAFF. CDR3 coding DNA: TGTGCCAGCAGCCCCTCACGGGTCGAGACTGAAGCTTTCTTT.